Reported below is one T cell receptor beta chain. Clinical history as reported by participants underpinned cohort assignment. These data are taken from a study of blood T cell repertoires in COVID-19. Overall study context: The United States, Italy and Spain supplied acute and convalescent COVID-19 samples.

Under the authors' procedure: Reference gene primer amplification gave estimated nucleated cell counts. Repertoires were generated with immunoSEQ multiplex PCR, while TCRdb's copy carries only in-frame clones and drops some. D and trimming come from the DNA, and the V and J calls and clone size come from that table. The data contain some 200,000 clones, about 80% of them singletons. The CDR3 is 16 residues long. Germline V lookup: CDR1 SNHLY, CDR2 FYNNEI. V was clipped by 4 bases and J by 1 base; unmatched bases: 6. The genes are TRBV2 and TRBJ1-1; 10 bases map to TRBD1. This TCR derives from a woman aged 40 to 50 with acute COVID-19. The sample consisted of PBMCs or T cells enriched from blood (not recorded which). CDR3 in amino acids: CASSGRQGARNTEAFF. The CDR3 DNA is TGTGCCAGCAGTGGTCGACAGGGGGCGCGGAACACTGAAGCTTTCTTT. Drawing the rest from reference TRBV2 and TRBJ1-1, the complete variable domain is EPEVTQTPSHQVTQMGQEVILRCVPISNHLYFYWYRQILGQKVEFLVSFYNNEISEKSEIFDDQFSVERPDGSNFTLKIRSTKLEDSAMYFCASSGRQGARNTEAFFGQGTRLTVV.